The following is a T cell receptor beta chain sequence with its context. J lost 2 bases, V lost 3 bases, and 5 bases had no gene match. The CDR3 consists of 17 residues. The V gene's germline CDR1 is SGHAT and CDR2 FQNNGV. Only in-frame clones appear in the TCRdb table, and some are missing; sequencing was by immunoSEQ multiplex PCR. The table records around 500,000 clones, about four fifths of them present only once. This entry comes from a study of shared clonotypes between healthy human individuals. The source of this sequence is a woman in her thirties or forties in good health. Some clones in this sample may be carry-over from other donors' samples. J is TRBJ2-2 and V is TRBV11-2; 11 nucleotides line up with TRBD2. Sequenced input: PBMCs. CDR3 sequence (DNA): TGTGCCAGCAGCTTTCCGACTAGCGGGATCAACACCGGGGAGCTGTTTTTT. Protein: CASSFPTSGINTGELFF.